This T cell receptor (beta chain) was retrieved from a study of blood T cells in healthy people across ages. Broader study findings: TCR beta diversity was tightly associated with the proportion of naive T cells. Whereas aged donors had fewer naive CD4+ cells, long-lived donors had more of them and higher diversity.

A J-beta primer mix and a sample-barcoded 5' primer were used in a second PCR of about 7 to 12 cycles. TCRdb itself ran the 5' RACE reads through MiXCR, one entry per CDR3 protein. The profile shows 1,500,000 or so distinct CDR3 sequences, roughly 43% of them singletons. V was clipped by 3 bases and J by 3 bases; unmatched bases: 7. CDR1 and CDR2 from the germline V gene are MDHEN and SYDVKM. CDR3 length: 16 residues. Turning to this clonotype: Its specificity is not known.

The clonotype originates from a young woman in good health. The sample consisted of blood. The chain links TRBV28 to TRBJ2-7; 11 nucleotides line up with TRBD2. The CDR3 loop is CASSFGGGLADYEQYF. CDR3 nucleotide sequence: TGTGCCAGCAGTTTCGGTGGGGGACTAGCGGACTACGAGCAGTACTTC.